Sequencing of this TCR beta chain was carried out in a study of T cells in localized non-small cell lung cancer. Study-wide points: Adjacent lung had a median 57 of the 100 largest tumor clones. Clonality of T cells reached its maximum in uninvolved adjacent lung, surpassing tumor. Without multi-region sequencing, intratumor heterogeneity could not be excluded. Longer overall survival was seen with higher T cell density measured in blood.

Looked up from germline, CDR1 is SEHNR and CDR2 is FQNEAQ (reference sequence). V was cut by 1 base and J by 7 bases, with 9 bases left in between. The CDR3 length is 13 residues. Notes on this clone: Its antigen remains unidentified.

Method: immunoSEQ multiplex PCR; TCRdb's copy keeps in-frame clones and lacks some. The table has 43,000 or so clones, roughly 90% seen once. The sample consisted of PBMCs, taken before any cancer treatment. The sequence was collected from a woman aged 40 to 75 with stage II lung adenocarcinoma. The chain carries TRBV7-9 and TRBJ2-3, with D perhaps matching TRBD1 (5 bases). This chain's CDR3 is CASSLGAGNTQYF. CDR3 bases: TGTGCCAGCAGCTTAGGTGCAGGGAATACGCAGTATTTT.